This T cell receptor (beta chain) was retrieved from a study of cytomegalovirus exposure and HLA in healthy donors. Clones were sequenced by immunoSEQ multiplex PCR, and TCRdb holds only the in-frame ones, with some missing. This table has nearly 200,000 clones, 75% to 85% appearing once. Looked up from germline, CDR1 is MNHEY and CDR2 is SVGAGI. The CDR3 length is 14 residues. V lost 0 bases to trimming and J lost 3 bases, with 6 bases between them. Sequencing used PBMCs. The clonotype comes from a woman under 40 in good health and CMV-seropositive. This chain joins TRBV6-5 and TRBJ2-1; D gene unclear. The CDR3 DNA reads as TGTGCCAGCAGTTACTCGAGAGGCTACAATGAGCAGTTCTTC. It specifies CASSYSRGYNEQFF.